The 3 T cell receptor beta chains below were found in one sample sequenced in a study of CD8 T cells in Susac syndrome (dated by TCRdb to the late 2010s). Library method: the immunoSEQ multiplex PCR assay. RNA was extracted with the RNeasy kit and roughly 0.5 to 1 ug was reverse transcribed using random hexamers. The public sequencing data were trimmed at Q25 with fastp and processed into clonotypes with MiXCR by TCRdb, which kept only in-frame beta chains. Each CDR3 protein appears once, grouped with its most common genes and DNA. The sample data list 250,000 or so distinct CDR3 sequences, and just over 90% of these were observed just once. The top ten clonotypes cover approximately 0.072% of the sample. The specimen was CD4+ T cells from PBMCs. The receptors were sampled from a human donor with multiple sclerosis.

This clonotype was found once. The chain carries TRBV5-4 and TRBJ2-3, with D uncertain. Trimming removed 4 bases from V and 2 bases from J, with 8 bases in between. This CDR3 has 13 residues. Per germline, CDR1 SGHNT and CDR2 YYREEE (reference sequence). The DNA of the CDR3 is TGTGCCAGCAGCCCTCAGGCCACAGATACGCAGTATTTT. This gives the protein CASSPQATDTQYF.

The J gene is TRBJ2-1, the V gene TRBV9; D gene ambiguous. Trimming removed 4 bases at V and 6 bases at J, with 11 bases between. CDR1 and CDR2 from the germline V gene are SGDLS and YYNGEE. The CDR3 loop spans 13 amino acids. The CDR3 reads CASSFTTGNEQFF. The CDR3 DNA follows: TGTGCCAGCAGCTTCACTACGGGCAATGAGCAGTTCTTC.

The chain links TRBV20-1 to TRBJ2-3, with a weak D call TRBD2 (6 bases). This CDR3 region has 14 residues. Germline V gene data show CDR1 as DFQATT and CDR2 as SNEGSKA (reference sequence). Trimming removed 5 bases at V and 3 bases at J, with 15 bases between. In DNA, the CDR3 is TGCAGTGCTCACCGGGGAGGCGTAACAGATACGCAGTATTTT. This codes for CSAHRGGVTDTQYF.